These T cell receptor beta chains were read from a single sample in a study of T cells expressing NK-cell markers. Each CDR3 protein gets one entry in TCRdb, which reprocessed the 5' RACE reads and gives no DNA. This table lists 250,000 or so distinct CDR3 sequences. The sequenced sample was blood T cells: a sorted CD56 or NKG2C T cell subset, CD4+ or CD8+ T cells, or bulk PBMC T cells (not recorded which). These receptors originate from a woman between 18 and 69 years old in good health. Each CDR3 is given with its conserved first and last residue. Each record gives: V gene, J gene, CDR3 length, CDR3 protein.

>TRBV12-3/TRBV12-4|TRBJ2-1|18
CASRAFTLRDTGLWEQFF
>TRBV20-1|TRBJ2-7|17
CSASTPRVGERTYEQYF
>TRBV20-1|TRBJ2-3|12
CSANRGADTQYF
>TRBV18|TRBJ2-3|14
CASSPPLLTDTQYF
>TRBV21-1|TRBJ2-1|15
CASSKVRARPNEQFF
>TRBV24-1|TRBJ1-1|18
CATSDVPGQGARNTEAFF
>TRBV10-3|TRBJ2-2|16
CAISAEDPLRAGELFF
>TRBV12-3/TRBV12-4|TRBJ1-5|15
CASSPWAVGNQPQHF
>TRBV27|TRBJ2-3|18
CASSLRGVVGGRVGTQYF
>TRBV12-3/TRBV12-4|TRBJ2-2|13
CASRDLNTGELFF
>TRBV4-3|TRBJ2-5|14
CASSPSGERETQYF
>TRBV12-3/TRBV12-4|TRBJ1-2|13
CASRGTEHYGYTF
>TRBV27|TRBJ2-5|13
CASSLMGRETQYF
>TRBV10-3|TRBJ1-1|14
CASRTGGWRTEAFF
>TRBV20-1|TRBJ2-5|13
CSAKRTQQETQYF
>TRBV27|TRBJ2-5|13
CASSSLNQETQYF
>TRBV30|TRBJ1-4|12
CACGWEGFGLFF
>TRBV7-2|TRBJ2-5|16
CASSTSGAVRQETQYF
>TRBV20-1|TRBJ1-1|14
CSASEPGGRTEAFF
>TRBV6-2/TRBV6-3|TRBJ2-1|15
CASSYLAGQINEQFF
>TRBV7-2|TRBJ2-7|16
CASSISASGSSYEQYF
>TRBV18|TRBJ2-1|14
CASSPPSPYNEQFF
>TRBV5-1|TRBJ1-5|13
CASSPEGGQPQHF
>TRBV20-1|TRBJ1-4|14
CSASQGEEYEKLFF
>TRBV7-8|TRBJ2-6|16
CASSWSTGSGANVLTF
>TRBV3-1|TRBJ1-5|13
CASSQGEYQPQHF
>TRBV7-2|TRBJ2-3|15
CASSSQSVRADTQYF
>TRBV28|TRBJ2-5|15
CASSLSTSGTWTQYF
>TRBV7-8|TRBJ1-2|15
CASSLGNRGNYGYTF
>TRBV6-1|TRBJ2-3|16
CATKNPGTSGGFTQYF
>TRBV29-1|TRBJ2-1|11
CSVSPPDEQFF
>TRBV10-3|TRBJ2-3|15
CAISEKAGSTDTQYF
>TRBV12-3/TRBV12-4|TRBJ2-2|15
CASSPNRVPPGELFF
>TRBV6-2/TRBV6-3|TRBJ2-7|16
CASSLDPTGFDYEQYF
>TRBV2|TRBJ2-1|15
CASSETGTRYNEQFF
>TRBV6-1|TRBJ2-5|15
CASSPLAGGRETQYF
>TRBV12-3/TRBV12-4|TRBJ1-5|16
CASSLNSRTSNQPQHF
>TRBV11-3|TRBJ2-1|15
CASSSRTSGYNEQFF
>TRBV11-2|TRBJ2-3|14
CASSPGLYTDTQYF
>TRBV9|TRBJ2-5|14
CASSAGGTTETQYF
>TRBV5-6|TRBJ1-3|16
CASSPGHRSGGNTIYF
>TRBV12-3/TRBV12-4|TRBJ2-7|14
CASRLGSGSYEQYF
>TRBV7-6|TRBJ2-4|18
CASSYSPPQQLAKNIQYF
>TRBV3-1|TRBJ1-2|16
CASSQGQGISNYGYTF
>TRBV4-3|TRBJ2-1|16
CASGWAGGGSYNEQFF
>TRBV20-1|TRBJ1-1|13
CSARPKGPTEAFF
>TRBV15|TRBJ2-5|14
CATSQGLDQETQYF
>TRBV6-2/TRBV6-3|TRBJ2-1|15
CASRSLGTSGYEQFF
>TRBV10-3|TRBJ1-2|12
CAIGTANYGYTF
>TRBV20-1|TRBJ2-1|17
CSARARGILAGGNEQFF
>TRBV7-9|TRBJ2-1|14
CASSLRTEGNEQFF
>TRBV6-2/TRBV6-3|TRBJ2-1|13
CASIRAGRGEQFF
>TRBV3-1|TRBJ1-2|14
CASSRARGSYGYTF
>TRBV5-4|TRBJ2-5|14
CASSLDQTGETQYF
>TRBV7-9|TRBJ1-2|13
CASSLQGAEGYTF
>TRBV6-5|TRBJ2-7|16
CASSYSTSGGTYEQYF
>TRBV25-1|TRBJ1-5|16
CASSELGEGSNQPQHF